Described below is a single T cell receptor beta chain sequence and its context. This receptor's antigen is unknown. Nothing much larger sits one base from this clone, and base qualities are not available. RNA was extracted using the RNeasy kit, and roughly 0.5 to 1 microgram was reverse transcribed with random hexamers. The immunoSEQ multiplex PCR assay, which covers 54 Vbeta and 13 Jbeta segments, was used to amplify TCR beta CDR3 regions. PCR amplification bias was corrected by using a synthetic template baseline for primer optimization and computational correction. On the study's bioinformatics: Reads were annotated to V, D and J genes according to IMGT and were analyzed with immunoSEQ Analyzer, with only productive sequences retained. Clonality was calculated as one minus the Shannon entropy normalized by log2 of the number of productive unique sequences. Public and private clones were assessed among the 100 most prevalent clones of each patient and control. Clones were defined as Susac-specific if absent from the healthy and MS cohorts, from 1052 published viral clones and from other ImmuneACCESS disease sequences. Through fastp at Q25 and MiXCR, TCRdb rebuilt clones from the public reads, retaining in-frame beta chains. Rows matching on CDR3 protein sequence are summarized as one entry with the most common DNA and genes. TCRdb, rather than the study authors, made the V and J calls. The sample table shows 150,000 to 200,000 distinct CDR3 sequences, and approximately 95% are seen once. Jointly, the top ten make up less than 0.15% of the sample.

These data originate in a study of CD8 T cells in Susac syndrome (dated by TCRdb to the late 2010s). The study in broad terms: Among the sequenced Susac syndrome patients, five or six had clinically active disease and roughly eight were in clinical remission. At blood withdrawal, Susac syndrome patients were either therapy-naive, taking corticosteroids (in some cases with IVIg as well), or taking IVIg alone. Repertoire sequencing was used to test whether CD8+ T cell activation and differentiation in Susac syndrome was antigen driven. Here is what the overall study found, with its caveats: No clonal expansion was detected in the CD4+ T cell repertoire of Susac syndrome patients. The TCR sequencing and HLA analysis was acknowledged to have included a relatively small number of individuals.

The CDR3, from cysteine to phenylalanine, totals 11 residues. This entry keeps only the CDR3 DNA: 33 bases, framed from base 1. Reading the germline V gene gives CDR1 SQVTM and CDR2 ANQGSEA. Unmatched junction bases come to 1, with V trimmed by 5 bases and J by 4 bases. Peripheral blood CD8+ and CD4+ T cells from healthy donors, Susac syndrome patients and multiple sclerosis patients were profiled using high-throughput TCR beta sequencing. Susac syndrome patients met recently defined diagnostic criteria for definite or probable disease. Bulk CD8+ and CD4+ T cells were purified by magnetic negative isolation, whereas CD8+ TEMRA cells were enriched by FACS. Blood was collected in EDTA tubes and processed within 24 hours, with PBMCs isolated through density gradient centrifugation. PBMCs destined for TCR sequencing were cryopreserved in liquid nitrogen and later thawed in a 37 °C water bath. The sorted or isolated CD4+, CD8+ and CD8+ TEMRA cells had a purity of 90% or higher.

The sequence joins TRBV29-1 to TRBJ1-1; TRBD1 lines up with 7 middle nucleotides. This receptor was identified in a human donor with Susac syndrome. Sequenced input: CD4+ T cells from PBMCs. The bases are TGCAGCGTTTCAGGGGGCACTGAAGCTTTCTTT. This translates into CSVSGGTEAFF.